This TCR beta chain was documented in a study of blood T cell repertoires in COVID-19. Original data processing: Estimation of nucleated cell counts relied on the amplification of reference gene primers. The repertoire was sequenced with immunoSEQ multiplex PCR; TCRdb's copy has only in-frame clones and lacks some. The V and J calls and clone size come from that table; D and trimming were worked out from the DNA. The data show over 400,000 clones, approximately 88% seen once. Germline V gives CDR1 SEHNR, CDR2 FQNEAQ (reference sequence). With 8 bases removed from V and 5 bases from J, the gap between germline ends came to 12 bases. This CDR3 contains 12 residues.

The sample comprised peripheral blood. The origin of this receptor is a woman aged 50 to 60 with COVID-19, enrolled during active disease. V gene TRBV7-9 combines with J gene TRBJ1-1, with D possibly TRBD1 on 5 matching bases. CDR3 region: CASFLGGTEAFF. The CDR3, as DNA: TGTGCCAGCTTCCTTGGGGGGACTGAAGCTTTCTTT.